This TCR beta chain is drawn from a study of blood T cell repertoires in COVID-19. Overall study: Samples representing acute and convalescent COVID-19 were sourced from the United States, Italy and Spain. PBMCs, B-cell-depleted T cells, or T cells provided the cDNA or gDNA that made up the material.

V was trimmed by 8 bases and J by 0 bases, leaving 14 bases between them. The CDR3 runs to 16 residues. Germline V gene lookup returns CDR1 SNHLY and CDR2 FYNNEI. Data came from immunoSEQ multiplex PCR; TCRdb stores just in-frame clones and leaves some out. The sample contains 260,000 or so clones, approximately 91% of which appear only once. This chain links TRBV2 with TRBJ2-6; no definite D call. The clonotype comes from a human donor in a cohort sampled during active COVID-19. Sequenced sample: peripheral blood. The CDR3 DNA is TGTGCCAGCGATCCCAGGTTAAGCTCTGGGGCCAACGTCCTGACTTTC. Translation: CASDPRLSSGANVLTF.